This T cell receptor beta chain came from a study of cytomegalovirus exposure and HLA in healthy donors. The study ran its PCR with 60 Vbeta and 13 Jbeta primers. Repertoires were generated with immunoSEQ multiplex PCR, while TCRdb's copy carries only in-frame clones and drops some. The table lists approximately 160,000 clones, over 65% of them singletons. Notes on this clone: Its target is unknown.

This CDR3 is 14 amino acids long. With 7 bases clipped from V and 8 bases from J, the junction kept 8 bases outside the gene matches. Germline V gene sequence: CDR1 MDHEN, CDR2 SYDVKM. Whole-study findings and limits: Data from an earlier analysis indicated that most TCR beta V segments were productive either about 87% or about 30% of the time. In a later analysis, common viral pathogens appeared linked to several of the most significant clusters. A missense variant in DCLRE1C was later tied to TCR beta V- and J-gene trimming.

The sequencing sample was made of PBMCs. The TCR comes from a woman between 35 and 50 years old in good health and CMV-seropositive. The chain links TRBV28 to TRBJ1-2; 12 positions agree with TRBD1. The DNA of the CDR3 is TGTGCCAGCATTCCGGGACAGGGGGCGCCGGGCTACACCTTC. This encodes CASIPGQGAPGYTF.